A selection of T cell receptor beta chains follows, all from one sample in a study of PD-1 blockade in mismatch repair-deficient tumors. Clones were read by immunoSEQ multiplex PCR, and TCRdb kept only the in-frame ones, dropping some. The table has tens of thousands of clones, roughly 80% seen once. Source: peripheral blood, taken 4 weeks after starting pembrolizumab. The receptor set was obtained from an adult with mismatch repair-deficient cancer. Both conserved end residues are part of each CDR3. A D gene is named only where the DNA matches it firmly. Clone size is stated in some rows and not others, as once, few, many or a class when expanded.

j_call: TRBJ1-2
v_call: TRBV29-1
d_call: .
clone_size: .
cdr3_nt: TGCAGCGTTCGGGGGAACTATGGCTACACCTTC
cdr3_aa: CSVRGNYGYTF

j_call: TRBJ2-5
v_call: TRBV2
d_call: .
clone_size: .
cdr3_nt: TGTGCCGGAGCTTCAGGAGTGTCGGCCCAGTACTTC
cdr3_aa: CAGASGVSAQYF

j_call: TRBJ2-7
v_call: TRBV10-2
d_call: .
clone_size: .
cdr3_nt: TGCGCCAGCAGTGAGTCGGTTGCGGAGCAGTACTTC
cdr3_aa: CASSESVAEQYF

j_call: TRBJ2-7
v_call: TRBV28
d_call: TRBD1
clone_size: few
cdr3_nt: TGTGCCAGCAGCGGGACAGGGAGCTACGAGCAGTACTTC
cdr3_aa: CASSGTGSYEQYF

j_call: TRBJ1-2
v_call: TRBV27
d_call: .
clone_size: .
cdr3_nt: TGTGCCAGCAGTTTATCGAGTCTTCCCTATGGCTACACCTTC
cdr3_aa: CASSLSSLPYGYTF

j_call: TRBJ2-5
v_call: TRBV2
d_call: .
clone_size: .
cdr3_nt: TGTGCCAGCAGTGGGCAAGAGACCCAGTACTTC
cdr3_aa: CASSGQETQYF

j_call: TRBJ2-2
v_call: TRBV10-3
d_call: .
clone_size: .
cdr3_nt: TGTGCCATCACCGGGGGCGCGGCCGGGGAGCTGTTTTTT
cdr3_aa: CAITGGAAGELFF

j_call: TRBJ1-1
v_call: TRBV6-5
d_call: .
clone_size: .
cdr3_nt: TGTACCTGCGGGCCTAGCACTGAAGCTTTCTTT
cdr3_aa: CTCGPSTEAFF

j_call: TRBJ2-3
v_call: TRBV7-2
d_call: TRBD2
clone_size: .
cdr3_nt: TGTGCCAGCAGCCCCGGGGGGGGGAGAGATACGCAGTATTTT
cdr3_aa: CASSPGGGRDTQYF

j_call: TRBJ2-1
v_call: TRBV11-2
d_call: .
clone_size: .
cdr3_nt: TGTGCCAGCAGCTTAGAAAGCGGATACGACAATGAGCAGTTCTTC
cdr3_aa: CASSLESGYDNEQFF

j_call: TRBJ2-7
v_call: TRBV6-4
d_call: TRBD1
clone_size: .
cdr3_nt: TGTGCCAGCATCTCCTCTCGATCGGGACAGGGGGTTTACGAGCAGTACTTC
cdr3_aa: CASISSRSGQGVYEQYF

j_call: TRBJ2-3
v_call: TRBV6-1
d_call: .
clone_size: .
cdr3_nt: TGTGCCAGCAGTGAAGGGAGCGGGAGCACAGATACGCAGTATTTT
cdr3_aa: CASSEGSGSTDTQYF

j_call: TRBJ1-1
v_call: TRBV19
d_call: .
clone_size: .
cdr3_nt: TGTGCCAGTAGTATAATTCCACAAGTGAACACTGAAGCTTTCTTT
cdr3_aa: CASSIIPQVNTEAFF

j_call: TRBJ2-7
v_call: TRBV27
d_call: .
clone_size: few
cdr3_nt: TGTGCCACAACCTCCTACGAGCAGTACTTC
cdr3_aa: CATTSYEQYF

j_call: TRBJ2-4
v_call: TRBV15
d_call: .
clone_size: .
cdr3_nt: TGTGCCACCAGCAGAGACCTCGCAGCCAAAAACATTCAGTACTTC
cdr3_aa: CATSRDLAAKNIQYF

j_call: TRBJ2-1
v_call: TRBV5-4
d_call: .
clone_size: once
cdr3_nt: TGTGCCAGCAGGGAAGGGTCCAGCAATGAGCAGTTCTTC
cdr3_aa: CASREGSSNEQFF